Detailed here is one T cell receptor (beta chain). This sample is drawn from a study of cytomegalovirus exposure and HLA in healthy donors. Primers for the PCR totalled 60 Vbeta and 13 Jbeta. Using immunoSEQ multiplex PCR, the repertoire was profiled, and TCRdb retains in-frame clones only, with some absent. The profile shows around 99,000 clones, about 78% of them singletons. This CDR3 has 16 amino acids. Trimming cost V 0 bases and J 4 bases; bases outside gene matches: 5. Looked up from germline, CDR1 is MNHEY and CDR2 is SVGAGI. The sequenced material came from PBMCs. This sequence joins TRBV6-5 and TRBJ2-1; 8 bases agree with TRBD2. The TCR comes from a man between 40 and 49 years old in good health and CMV-seronegative. The CDR3 loop reads CASSYSPGGGYNEQFF. The CDR3 nucleotides read TGTGCCAGCAGTTACTCTCCGGGAGGGGGATACAATGAGCAGTTCTTC.